This T cell receptor (beta chain) was retrieved from a study of blood T cells in healthy people across ages. Across the study: Template switching captured about one barcoded beta molecule per two T cells. Study-wide points: Donor CMV status, an unknown factor, possibly confounded changes in expanded clonotypes. Unsorted PBMCs blocked a conclusive comparison of naive and antigen-experienced cells. Measured against age, TCR beta diversity per million T cells decreased in a roughly linear manner.

The CDR3 is 10 amino acids. Trimming took 3 bases from V and 11 from J, leaving 10 bases between them. Germline assignment: CDR1 DFQATT and CDR2 SNEGSKA (reference sequence). The second PCR ran about 6 to 11 cycles with a sample-barcoded 5' primer and J-beta primers. TCRdb called the 5' RACE reads again in MiXCR, with one record for every CDR3 protein. The sample shows about a million distinct CDR3 sequences, 35% to 40% of them seen only once. This clonotype was detected only a few times. Antigen unknown. Material: blood. The chain joins TRBV20-1 to TRBJ1-1, with D uncertain. The origin of this receptor is a man aged 18 to 29 in good health. The CDR3 is CSARAELAFF. CDR3 in DNA: TGCAGTGCTAGGGCCGAGTTGGCTTTCTTT.